This T cell receptor beta chain was recovered during a study of blood T cell repertoires in COVID-19. Study context: Italy, Spain and the United States were the sources of the convalescent and acute COVID-19 samples. PBMCs, B-cell-depleted T cells, or T cells were the source of the cDNA or gDNA that made up the material.

In the study's own analysis: How many nucleated cells were present was estimated from reference gene primer amplification. TCRdb's copy holds only in-frame clones and misses some; the assay was immunoSEQ multiplex PCR. The V and J calls and clone size come from that table; D and trimming were worked out from the DNA. Among over 200,000 clones, approximately 90% were seen once, and the ten largest hold around a sixth. Either two negative PCRs, clearance, or symptom resolution qualified Cohort 3 donors as recovered. The CDR3 consists of 14 residues. The V gene's germline CDR1 is LNHDA and CDR2 SQIVND (reference sequence). The junction had 7 bases not matched to a gene; V was cut back by 4 bases and J by 6 bases.

Source material: PBMCs or T cells enriched from blood (not recorded which). This chain links TRBV19 with TRBJ2-7; 9 nucleotides match TRBD2. The clonotype comes from a man aged 18 to 29 who had recovered from COVID-19. In DNA, the CDR3 is TGTGCCAGTAGTACGGGACTAGCTGGGACCGAGCAGTACTTC. This encodes CASSTGLAGTEQYF.